This T cell receptor (beta chain) comes out of a study of CD8+ T cells in alopecia areata. PBMCs served as the source from which CD4+ and CD8+ T cells were sorted. General study findings and limits: Patients showed less clear TCR sequence sharing than mice, possibly partly because of HLA diversity.

Looked up from germline, CDR1 is SGHNT and CDR2 is YYREEE (reference sequence). V was trimmed by 0 bases and J by 0 bases, leaving 6 bases between them. This CDR3 comprises 14 residues. As regards this clone: The antigen remains undetermined.

Investigators isolated RNA and reverse transcribed it into cDNA to act as the sequencing template. Sequencing used immunoSEQ multiplex PCR; TCRdb keeps in-frame clones, though not all of them. The sample carries some 180,000 clones, roughly three fifths recorded once. The chain uses TRBV5-4 and TRBJ1-1; D is undetermined. The sequenced sample was CD8+ T cells sorted from blood. The clonotype was recovered from a human donor in good health. CDR3 region: CASSLDRLNTEAFF. The CDR3 coding sequence is TGTGCCAGCAGCTTGGACCGGCTGAACACTGAAGCTTTCTTT.